These 15 T cell receptor beta chains came from one sample sequenced in a study of graft-versus-host responses after intestinal transplantation. Data came from immunoSEQ multiplex PCR; TCRdb stores just in-frame clones and leaves some out. The sample lists roughly 97,000 clones; about 93% were seen once. The sample consisted of PBMCs, taken roughly 450 days after intestinal transplant. These receptors were collected from a human patient who received an intestinal transplant, so some T cells may come from the graft donor.

The V gene is TRBV25-1, the J gene TRBJ1-2, with D maybe TRBD1 (5 bases). The CDR3 is made up of 14 amino acids. Germline lookup yields CDR1 MGHDK and CDR2 SYGVNS. Trimming stripped 1 base from V and 5 bases from J, with 11 bases between. The CDR3 protein is CASSESRVGYGYTF. CDR3 nucleotide sequence: TGTGCCAGCAGTGAATCCAGGGTGGGGTATGGCTACACCTTC.

The chain couples TRBV5-6 to TRBJ2-3; the D is unclear. The length of the CDR3 is 15 residues. The V end was cut by 1 base, the J end by 2 bases, with 11 bases between. Per germline, CDR1 SGHDT and CDR2 YYEEEE. The CDR3 here is CASSLFAPYTDTQYF. CDR3 DNA: TGTGCCAGCAGCTTGTTCGCACCCTACACAGATACGCAGTATTTT.

This clone was counted a few times. The chain links TRBV27 to TRBJ2-7; no clear D gene. The germline V gene encodes CDR1 MNHEY and CDR2 SMNVEV (reference sequence). This CDR3 contains 12 residues. The V end lost 7 bases, the J end lost 0 bases, and 7 bases lay between the germline ends. The DNA of the CDR3 is TGTGCCAGCATGGGCGCCTCCTACGAGCAGTACTTC. It translates to CASMGASYEQYF.

CDR3 sequence reads: CASSPYLDPEVPEAFF. In nucleotides, the CDR3 is TGTGCCAGCAGCCCATACCTGGACCCGGAGGTCCCTGAAGCTTTCTTT. This sequence joins TRBV9 and TRBJ1-1; D unclear. The CDR3 length is 16 residues. The germline CDR1 and CDR2 sequences are SGDLS and YYNGEE. V lost 4 bases to trimming and J lost 6 bases, with 22 bases between them.

This clone appeared once. The chain joins TRBV14 to TRBJ1-1, with D perhaps matching TRBD1 (5 bases). There are 11 residues in the CDR3. V was trimmed by 1 base and J by 14 bases, leaving 11 bases between them. Germline V lookup: CDR1 SGHDN, CDR2 FVKESK. The CDR3 DNA reads as TGTGCCAGCAGCCAAGTGGGACCCCAGTTCTTT. It yields the protein CASSQVGPQFF.

This clone appeared a single time. This sequence joins TRBV2 and TRBJ1-1; TRBD1 might be the D (5 bases). Trimming stripped 1 base from V and 1 base from J, with 7 bases between. Germline assignment: CDR1 SNHLY and CDR2 FYNNEI. This CDR3 has 14 residues. CDR3 DNA sequence: TGTGCCAGCAGTGAAGACAGGTGGAACACTGAAGCTTTCTTT. It is translated as CASSEDRWNTEAFF.

V gene TRBV7-6 combines with J gene TRBJ1-1, with 7 bases matching TRBD1. Germline CDR1 SGHVS, CDR2 FNYEAQ. The CDR3 runs 14 residues. The junction had 6 bases not matched to a gene; V was cut back by 1 base and J by 7 bases. In DNA, the CDR3 is TGTGCCAGCAGCTTAGACGAGACAGGGCTTGAAGCTTTCTTT. It is translated as CASSLDETGLEAFF.

This clone was seen only once. V gene TRBV10-3 combines with J gene TRBJ1-5, with TRBD1 as a possible D gene (5 bases). This CDR3 is built from 14 residues. Germline V gene data show CDR1 as ENHRY and CDR2 as SYGVKD. V was clipped by 8 bases and J by 4 bases, with 15 bases between them. CDR3 protein: CAIWDGKKNQPQHF. DNA for the CDR3: TGTGCCATCTGGGACGGCAAAAAAAATCAGCCCCAGCATTTT.

The V call is TRBV29-1, the J call TRBJ2-7, with 9 bases identical to TRBD2. Germline loops: CDR1 SQVTM, CDR2 ANQGSEA. This CDR3 contains 11 residues. Trimming at V came to 5 bases and at J to 7 bases, leaving 3 bases not matched to a gene. The CDR3 region is CSVWLAGEQYF. In nucleotides, the CDR3 is TGCAGCGTTTGGCTAGCGGGGGAGCAGTACTTC.

The chain employs TRBV29-1 and TRBJ2-5; D ambiguous. The germline V gene encodes CDR1 SQVTM and CDR2 ANQGSEA. V was clipped by 4 bases and J by 3 bases, with 6 bases between them. The length of the CDR3 is 11 residues. CDR3 residues: CSVVREETQYF. CDR3 in DNA: TGCAGCGTTGTCCGAGAAGAGACCCAGTACTTC.

The rearrangement uses TRBV12-5 and TRBJ1-6, with 10 bases lining up with TRBD1. Germline CDR1 and CDR2: LGHNT and FRNRAP. V gave up 1 base and J gave up 10 bases; unmatched junction bases: 4. There are 15 residues in the CDR3. The CDR3 here is CASGLGQGAWSPLHF. CDR3 DNA sequence: TGTGCTAGTGGTTTGGGACAGGGGGCTTGGTCACCCCTCCACTTT.

V is TRBV13 and J is TRBJ1-3; D is uncertain. There are 12 residues in the CDR3. With 6 bases removed from V and 4 bases from J, the gap between germline ends came to 7 bases. CDR1 and CDR2 from the germline V gene are PRHDT and FYEKMQ (reference sequence). CDR3 sequence: CASSILGNTIYF. CDR3 sequence (DNA): TGTGCCAGCAGTATCCTCGGAAACACCATATATTTT.

V and J are TRBV11-2 and TRBJ1-2; 8 bases agree with TRBD1. V was clipped by 0 bases and J by 0 bases; unmatched bases: 3. The length of the CDR3 is 16 residues. CDR1 SGHAT and CDR2 FQNNGV come from the germline V gene. The CDR3 spells CASSLDSGQANYGYTF. The DNA for the CDR3 is TGTGCCAGCAGCTTAGATTCGGGACAGGCTAACTATGGCTACACCTTC.

This sequence joins TRBV6-5 and TRBJ2-7; D remains unclear. This CDR3 is 12 amino acids long. Germline CDR1 is MNHEY and CDR2 is SVGAGI. V lost 5 bases and J 9 bases, leaving 14 bases between the germline ends. This CDR3 reads CASSADLRVQYF. CDR3 in DNA: TGTGCCAGCAGTGCAGACCTACGAGTGCAGTACTTC.

This chain connects TRBV2 to TRBJ2-7, with a possible D match to TRBD2 (6 bases). Trimming cost V 4 bases and J 4 bases, with 14 bases left between them. The CDR3 runs 14 residues. Germline CDR1 reads SNHLY; CDR2 reads FYNNEI. Here the CDR3 reads CASSVEGRRYEQYF. The CDR3 bases are TGTGCCAGCAGTGTGGAGGGGCGCAGATACGAGCAGTACTTC.